A selection of T cell receptor beta chains follows, all from one sample in a study of T cells in Graves' hyperthyroidism and ophthalmopathy. MiXCR, run by TCRdb on the multiplex PCR reads, gives a single entry per CDR3 protein. The sample holds 660,000 or so distinct CDR3 sequences, less than 25% seen once. The specimen sequenced was blood. These receptor sequences come from a man under 40 with Graves' ophthalmopathy. Each CDR3 is given with its conserved first and last residue. The D gene is left open where the match is weak. Some rows mark clone size as missing; the rest say once, few, many or name a class of expanded clone.

v_gene,d_gene,abundance,j_gene,CDR3nt,CDR3aa
TRBV7-9,-,few,TRBJ2-7,TGTGCCAGCAGCTTACTTTCGTCAGGCACTGCATACGAGCAGTACTTC,CASSLLSSGTAYEQYF
TRBV28,TRBD2,few,TRBJ2-3,TGTGCCAGCAGTCATCGGCCCTTGCGAGCGGGAGGGCCCCCAGATACGCAGTATTTT,CASSHRPLRAGGPPDTQYF
TRBV29-1,TRBD1,-,TRBJ1-1,TGCAGCGTGGATCCAGGGGGCTACACTGAAGCTTTCTTT,CSVDPGGYTEAFF
TRBV20-1,TRBD2,few,TRBJ2-5,TGCAGTGCTAGGCGCCAAGTAGCTAGCGGGATTAAAGAGACCCAGTACTTC,CSARRQVASGIKETQYF
TRBV19,-,-,TRBJ1-1,TGTGCCAGTTTGGGGGCGGTGAACACTGAAGCTTTCTTT,CASLGAVNTEAFF
TRBV19,-,few,TRBJ1-2,TGTGCCAGTAGTCCACTGGCGGGGACACAGGCGGGTGGCTACACCTTC,CASSPLAGTQAGGYTF
TRBV3-1,-,few,TRBJ2-7,TGTGCCAGCAGCCAAGAGGACGGCTACTACGAGCAGTACTTC,CASSQEDGYYEQYF
TRBV5-1,TRBD2,many,TRBJ2-7,TGCGCCAGCAGCTTGGCCGGGACTAGCGGGAGGGCCAACGAGCAGTACTTC,CASSLAGTSGRANEQYF
TRBV11-2,-,many,TRBJ2-5,TGTGCCAGCAGCTCGACAAGCGGATCCTCGGGGGAGACCCAGTACTTC,CASSSTSGSSGETQYF
TRBV18,-,many,TRBJ2-7,TGTGCCAGCTCACCACCAACCTCGTACGAGCAGTACTTC,CASSPPTSYEQYF
TRBV7-9,-,-,TRBJ2-3,TGTGCCAGCAGCTTAGTCAGCGAAGATACGCAGTATTTT,CASSLVSEDTQYF
TRBV6-1,TRBD1,-,TRBJ1-5,TGTGCCAGCAGGACACAGGGGCCCATGGGCAATCAGCCCCAGCATTTT,CASRTQGPMGNQPQHF
TRBV30,-,-,TRBJ2-3,TGTGCGTTGTATAAGACGGGGGAAGGTTTCACAGATACGCAGTATTTT,CALYKTGEGFTDTQYF
TRBV5-6,-,-,TRBJ2-5,TGTGCCAGCAGCTTGGTCCAGGATCAAGAGACCCAGTACTTC,CASSLVQDQETQYF
TRBV28,-,-,TRBJ2-2,TGTGCCAGCAGCATGATGTTGACCGGGGAGCTGTTTTTT,CASSMMLTGELFF
TRBV6-1,-,few,TRBJ2-3,TGTGCCAGTGAGACAGGAGCGGGCATAGATACGCAGTATTTT,CASETGAGIDTQYF
TRBV13,-,few,TRBJ2-2,TGTGCCAGCAGCTCTCTCTGGGGGACGGATAAGGGTTGGACCGGGGAGCTGTTTTTT,CASSSLWGTDKGWTGELFF
TRBV3-1,-,many,TRBJ1-5,TGTGCCAGCAGCCAAGAAGGGTCGACAGGAGCTTATAGCAATCAGCCCCAGCATTTT,CASSQEGSTGAYSNQPQHF
TRBV7-2,-,few,TRBJ1-5,TGTGCCAGCAGCGCCACCCAAGGGCAACAGCCCCAGCATTTT,CASSATQGQQPQHF
TRBV11-2,-,-,TRBJ2-3,TGTGCCAGCAGCTTGGGCGATACTAGCACAGATACGCAGTATTTT,CASSLGDTSTDTQYF
TRBV28,TRBD1,-,TRBJ2-7,TGTGCCAGCAGTTCCGGGACAGGGGCGCCCTACGAGCAGTACTTC,CASSSGTGAPYEQYF
TRBV28,-,many,TRBJ1-1,TGTGCCAGCAGTTCGACACCGGTGAACACTGAAGCTTTCTTT,CASSSTPVNTEAFF
TRBV2,-,few,TRBJ2-6,TGTGCCAGCAGCATACTACCGGGCTCTGGGGCCAACGTCCTGACTTTC,CASSILPGSGANVLTF
TRBV6-1,-,few,TRBJ1-1,TGTGCCAGCAGTGAAGGGGGCGCGCGGAACACTGAAGCTTTCTTT,CASSEGGARNTEAFF
TRBV28,-,-,TRBJ2-2,TGTGCCAGCCGACAGGGAGGGAACACCGGGGAGCTGTTTTTT,CASRQGGNTGELFF
TRBV27,-,few,TRBJ2-7,TGTGCCAGCAGTGGGGCCGGGTGGTCTGACCTTTCCTACGAGCAGTACTTC,CASSGAGWSDLSYEQYF
TRBV11-2,-,many,TRBJ1-1,TGTGCCAGCAGCTTAGCCACAGGAATGAACACTGAAGCTTTCTTT,CASSLATGMNTEAFF
TRBV4-1,-,-,TRBJ2-4,TGCGCCAGCAGCCAACTAACAGGGACGGACAACCTAGCCAAAAACATTCAGTACTTC,CASSQLTGTDNLAKNIQYF
TRBV12-3/TRBV12-4,TRBD2,few,TRBJ2-2,TGTGCCAGCAGTTTCCGGGGGGTAGGGACCGGGGAGCTGTTTTTT,CASSFRGVGTGELFF
TRBV28,-,many,TRBJ2-1,TGTGCCAGCAGTTTATTCGGGGAGTACAATGAGCAGTTCTTC,CASSLFGEYNEQFF
TRBV7-2,-,-,TRBJ2-1,TGTGCCAGCAGCTTGAAGAGTCACAATGAGCAGTTCTTC,CASSLKSHNEQFF
TRBV5-6,TRBD2,-,TRBJ2-7,TGTGCCAGCAGCTCGGGACTAGGAGTCTACGAGCAGTACTTC,CASSSGLGVYEQYF
TRBV19,TRBD1,-,TRBJ2-4,TGTGCCAGTAGTCTGACAGGGTTTGTGGACAAAAACATTCAGTACTTC,CASSLTGFVDKNIQYF
TRBV7-2,-,few,TRBJ2-5,TGTGCCAGCAGCCCCTTGGGCTGGGAGACCCAGTACTTC,CASSPLGWETQYF
TRBV7-2,-,-,TRBJ1-1,TGTGCCAGCAGCTTACGGTCAGAGAACACTGAAGCTTTCTTT,CASSLRSENTEAFF
TRBV20-1,-,-,TRBJ2-1,TGCAGTGCCAACGCCCCCGAGCAGTTCTTC,CSANAPEQFF
TRBV27,TRBD1,-,TRBJ2-7,TGTGCCAGCAGTTTATCCACAGGGGGCACCTACGAGCAGTACTTC,CASSLSTGGTYEQYF
TRBV10-3,TRBD1,few,TRBJ2-5,TGTGCCATCACGTCTGACAGGGGCCAGACCCAGTACTTC,CAITSDRGQTQYF
TRBV11-1,TRBD2,many,TRBJ2-1,TGTGCCAGCAGCTTAGGGACTAGCGGTAGCTCCTACAATGAGCAGTTCTTC,CASSLGTSGSSYNEQFF